These 25 T cell receptor beta chains were all obtained from the same sample, sequenced in a study of blood T cell repertoires in COVID-19. Clones were read by immunoSEQ multiplex PCR, and TCRdb kept only the in-frame ones, dropping some. The sample shows 430,000 or so clones, roughly 88% of them seen only once. Sequencing used PBMCs or T cells enriched from blood (not recorded which). These receptors all stem from a woman younger than 30 who had been exposed to COVID-19.

This rearrangement joins TRBV3-1 (or the pseudogene TRBV3-2) to TRBJ2-3; TRBD2 matches at 8 bases. V lost 1 base to trimming and J lost 3 bases; unmatched junction nucleotides: 9. Germline CDR1 and CDR2: LGHDT and YNNKEL (reference sequence). CDR3 length: 17 residues. This chain's CDR3 is CASSQVVSGSRTDTQYF. DNA of the CDR3: TGTGCCAGCAGCCAAGTAGTAAGCGGGAGTCGTACAGATACGCAGTATTTT.

This clone was seen ten or more times. The chain combines TRBV9 with TRBJ1-6, with a weak D call TRBD1 (6 bases). This CDR3 region has 16 residues. V was cut by 3 bases and J by 0 bases, with 10 bases left in between. Germline V gives CDR1 SGDLS, CDR2 YYNGEE. CDR3 in amino acids: CASSATGSSYNSPLHF. CDR3 nucleotides: TGTGCCAGCAGCGCTACAGGGAGCTCCTATAATTCACCCCTCCACTTT. The variable domain in full, with the rest retrieved from reference TRBV9 and TRBJ1-6, is DSGVTQTPKHLITATGQRVTLRCSPRSGDLSVYWYQQSLDQGLQFLIQYYNGEERAKGNILERFSAQQFPDLHSELNLSSLELGDSALYFCASSATGSSYNSPLHFGNGTRLTVT.

CDR3 sequence reads: CASSKWGGTGFNEQFF. CDR3 sequence (DNA): TGTGCCAGCAGCAAATGGGGCGGGACAGGGTTTAATGAGCAGTTCTTC. V is TRBV21-1 and J is TRBJ2-1; the tabulated D call, TRBD1, remains unverified against the DNA. TRBV21-1 is designated a pseudogene. There are 16 residues in the CDR3.

The chain is built from TRBV4-3 and TRBJ2-7; TRBD2 matches 7 bases. This CDR3 comprises 15 residues. The germline gives CDR1 LGHNA, CDR2 YSLEER. The V and J ends lost 0 bases and 5 bases, in that order; junction bases with no gene match: 7. CDR3 DNA sequence: TGCGCCAGCAGCCAAGATGGGGGGGTCGTGGACGAGCAGTACTTC. It translates to CASSQDGGVVDEQYF.

This chain's CDR3 is CASSLASGNTGELFF. The CDR3 nucleotides are TGTGCCAGCAGCTTGGCTAGCGGGAACACCGGGGAGCTGTTTTTT. The chain uses TRBV5-6 and TRBJ2-2, with 7 bases lining up with TRBD2. With V trimmed by 0 bases and J by 1 base, 0 bases remained unmatched. Germline V gene data show CDR1 as SGHDT and CDR2 as YYEEEE. The CDR3 extends over 15 amino acids. Using reference TRBV5-6 and TRBJ2-2 for the parts outside the CDR3, the full variable domain is DAGVTQSPTHLIKTRGQQVTLRCSPKSGHDTVSWYQQALGQGPQFIFQYYEEEERQRGNFPDRFSGHQFPNYSSELNVNALLLGDSALYLCASSLASGNTGELFFGEGSRLTVL.

For this clone: The same CDR3 arises from other DNA sequences in this sample as well. The chain uses TRBV27 and TRBJ1-1; 7 bases align to TRBD1. V lost 3 bases and J lost 0; bases outside the gene matches: 1. The CDR3 covers 14 residues. CDR1 MNHEY and CDR2 SMNVEV come from the germline V gene (reference sequence). The CDR3 DNA reads as TGTGCCAGCAGTTTGACAGGGATGAACACTGAAGCTTTCTTT. Its translation is CASSLTGMNTEAFF.

As to this clone: The same CDR3 is also encoded by other DNA sequences in this sample. V is TRBV19 and J is TRBJ1-3; D is possibly TRBD1 (5 bases). The CDR3 runs 14 residues. From germline, CDR1 is LNHDA and CDR2 SQIVND (reference sequence). The ends were cut back, 3 bases at V and 4 bases at J, with 10 bases in the middle. The CDR3: CASSIPGSGNTIYF. CDR3 bases: TGTGCCAGTAGTATCCCAGGGTCCGGAAACACCATATATTTT.

This chain links TRBV27 with TRBJ2-5, with TRBD2 matching 9 bases. The germline gives CDR1 MNHEY, CDR2 SMNVEV (reference sequence). This CDR3 has 14 amino acids. The J segment lost 6 bases and the V segment lost 8 bases, leaving 10 bases of the junction unmatched. CDR3 region: CASGLAGEIQTQYF. The DNA for the CDR3 is TGTGCCAGCGGCTTAGCGGGGGAGATACAGACCCAGTACTTC.

The chain links TRBV7-3 to TRBJ2-7; D is unresolved. The CDR3 extends over 12 amino acids. Per the germline V gene, CDR1 is SGHTA and CDR2 is FQGTGA. Between the trimmed V and J ends, which lost 5 bases and 9 bases, there was a span of 14 bases. Here the CDR3 reads CASSLMTGPQYF. DNA for the CDR3: TGTGCCAGCAGCCTGATGACGGGTCCGCAGTACTTC. The complete variable domain, with remaining parts taken from reference TRBV7-3 and TRBJ2-7, reads GAGVSQTPSNKVTEKGKYVELRCDPISGHTALYWYRQSLGQGPEFLIYFQGTGAADDSGLPNDRFFAVRPEGSVSTLKIQRTERGDSAVYLCASSLMTGPQYFGPGTRLTVT.

The V and J genes are TRBV11-2 and TRBJ2-7, with 9 bases identical to TRBD1. This CDR3 is built from 15 residues. V shed 1 base, J shed 7 bases, and the junction held 8 bases outside the gene matches. Germline CDR1 is SGHAT and CDR2 is FQNNGV. Here the CDR3 reads CASSLVLGQGREQYF. The CDR3 bases are TGTGCCAGCAGCTTAGTTTTGGGACAGGGAAGGGAGCAGTACTTC.

In regard to this clone: The sample holds other DNA sequences that translate to the same CDR3. The rearrangement joins TRBV24-1 to TRBJ1-5, with D uncertain. Germline CDR1 is KGHDR and CDR2 is SFDVKD. V lost 3 bases, J lost 4 bases, and 3 bases lay in between. This CDR3 has 12 amino acids. The CDR3, as DNA: TGTGCCACCAGTGATCCGAATCAGCCCCAGCATTTT. This codes for CATSDPNQPQHF.

The gene calls are TRBV5-1 and TRBJ1-6, with 7 bases aligning to TRBD1. Germline loops: CDR1 SGHRS, CDR2 YFSETQ. The trim removed 6 bases at V and 6 bases at J, leaving 6 bases unmatched. The CDR3 is 14 residues long. DNA for the CDR3: TGCGCCAGCACAAATGGGGACAGTAATTCACCCCTCCACTTT. Translation: CASTNGDSNSPLHF.

The V and J genes are TRBV12-3 or TRBV12-4 and TRBJ2-5; D is uncertain. V gave up 3 bases and J gave up 5 bases, with 10 bases separating them. The CDR3 spans 13 residues. The CDR3 region is CASSFHTRETQYF. The CDR3 bases are TGTGCCAGCAGTTTTCATACCCGGGAGACCCAGTACTTC.

The J gene is TRBJ2-5, the V gene TRBV7-2; no reliable D call. From germline, CDR1 is SGHTA and CDR2 FQGNSA. The CDR3 runs 14 residues. Trimming pared 0 bases from V and 3 bases from J, leaving 8 bases between. The CDR3 here is CASSLAPQKETQYF. CDR3 coding DNA: TGTGCCAGCAGCTTAGCTCCGCAGAAAGAGACCCAGTACTTC.

This chain connects TRBV19 to TRBJ2-5; TRBD2 might be the D (6 bases). The CDR3 has 15 residues. Germline V gives CDR1 LNHDA, CDR2 SQIVND (reference sequence). V was shortened by 3 bases and J by 0 bases, with 11 bases between the two germline ends. DNA for the CDR3: TGTGCCAGTAGTATCGGGGGACGGTACCAAGAGACCCAGTACTTC. Protein: CASSIGGRYQETQYF.

This chain connects TRBV7-2 to TRBJ2-7; 8 nucleotides match TRBD1. The V gene end was trimmed by 6 bases and the J gene end by 3 bases; junction bases not matched to a gene: 7. CDR3 length: 14 amino acids. Germline CDR1 SGHTA, CDR2 FQGNSA. The CDR3, as DNA: TGTGCCAGCAGTTCAGGGGGCGTGGGCTACGAGCAGTACTTC. This sequence encodes CASSSGGVGYEQYF.

This chain connects TRBV28 to TRBJ1-4; a weak D match, TRBD1 (6 bases). There are 15 residues in the CDR3. Germline V CDR1 and CDR2: MDHEN, SYDVKM. The ends were cut back, 3 bases at V and 8 bases at J, with 16 bases in the middle. DNA for the CDR3: TGTGCCAGCAGTTTCCGAGGGGGGGCTCTAGAAAAACTGTTTTTT. Translated, it gives CASSFRGGALEKLFF.

The gene calls are TRBV15 and TRBJ2-7; 15 bases align to TRBD2. The CDR3 is 17 amino acids. J was trimmed by 6 bases and V by 0 bases; bases with no gene match: 6. Per germline, CDR1 LNHNV and CDR2 YYDKDF (reference sequence). CDR3: CATSRDGTSGRIGEQYF. Written as DNA, the CDR3 is TGTGCCACCAGCAGAGACGGGACTAGCGGGAGGATTGGCGAGCAGTACTTC. Together with reference TRBV15 and TRBJ2-7, the CDR3 gives the full variable domain: DAMVIQNPRYQVTQFGKPVTLSCSQTLNHNVMYWYQQKSSQAPKLLFHYYDKDFNNEADTPDNFQSRRPNTSFCFLDIRSPGLGDTAMYLCATSRDGTSGRIGEQYFGPGTRLTVT.

This clone was observed once. The rearrangement uses TRBV5-1 and TRBJ1-6; 7 positions match TRBD1. Germline V gene sequence: CDR1 SGHRS, CDR2 YFSETQ. CDR3 length: 14 amino acids. V was pared by 4 bases and J by 10 bases, with 8 bases of the junction left unmatched. The CDR3 here is CASSKVTGVSPLHF. The CDR3 DNA reads TGCGCCAGCAGCAAGGTTACAGGGGTCTCACCCCTCCACTTT.

The CDR3 reads CASSELPYSYEQYF. The CDR3 DNA reads TGTGCCAGCAGTGAACTACCCTACTCCTACGAGCAGTACTTC. The rearrangement links TRBV2 to TRBJ2-7; D gene uncertain. The ends were cut back, 2 bases at V and 0 bases at J, with 8 bases in the middle. This CDR3 is 14 amino acids long. CDR1 is SNHLY and CDR2 is FYNNEI in the germline V gene.

V and J are TRBV2 and TRBJ1-2; 8 bases are shared with TRBD1. V was pared by 5 bases and J by 2 bases, with 7 bases of the junction left unmatched. In germline, CDR1 is SNHLY, CDR2 FYNNEI. The CDR3 has 15 amino acids. CDR3 residues: CASSRGQAWNYGYTF. Here the CDR3 DNA reads TGTGCCAGCAGTAGGGGACAGGCTTGGAACTATGGCTACACCTTC.

The chain links TRBV10-1 to TRBJ1-2; D remains unclear. CDR3 size: 12 residues. V was trimmed by 3 bases and J by 3 bases, leaving 5 bases between them. CDR1 WNHNN and CDR2 SYGVQD come from the germline V gene (reference sequence). This chain's CDR3 is CASSDGDYGYTF. Written as DNA, the CDR3 is TGCGCCAGCAGTGACGGGGACTATGGCTACACCTTC.

The DNA for the CDR3 is TGTGCCAGCAGTGCAACCGGGACAGGATCCGGTCGGCATTTT. It encodes CASSATGTGSGRHF. The V call is TRBV28, the J call TRBJ1-5; 8 bases are shared with TRBD1. Germline CDR1 reads MDHEN; CDR2 reads SYDVKM. V shed 5 bases, J shed 15 bases, and the junction held 15 bases outside the gene matches. The CDR3 consists of 14 residues.

The table lists this clone with a few counts. The germline gene is not matched at one end of the junction; a read error may be the cause. The V gene is TRBV7-7, the J gene TRBJ2-3, with TRBD2 matching 12 bases. This CDR3 is built from 15 residues. CDR1 is SSHAT and CDR2 is FNYEAQ in the germline V gene (reference sequence). The CDR3 reads CASSHLAGGTDTQYF. The CDR3 nucleotides are TGTGCTAGCAGCCACCTAGCGGGGGGGACAGATACGCAGTATTTT.

V is TRBV9 and J is TRBJ1-2; 7 positions match TRBD1. The CDR3 sequence is 15 residues long. Germline CDR1 and CDR2: SGDLS and YYNGEE. The J segment lost 4 bases and the V segment lost 7 bases, leaving 13 bases of the junction unmatched. This CDR3 is CASADQQGITYGYTF. CDR3 bases: TGTGCCAGCGCCGACCAACAGGGGATTACCTATGGCTACACCTTC. The full variable domain, completed using reference TRBV9 and TRBJ1-2, is DSGVTQTPKHLITATGQRVTLRCSPRSGDLSVYWYQQSLDQGLQFLIQYYNGEERAKGNILERFSAQQFPDLHSELNLSSLELGDSALYFCASADQQGITYGYTFGSGTRLTVV.